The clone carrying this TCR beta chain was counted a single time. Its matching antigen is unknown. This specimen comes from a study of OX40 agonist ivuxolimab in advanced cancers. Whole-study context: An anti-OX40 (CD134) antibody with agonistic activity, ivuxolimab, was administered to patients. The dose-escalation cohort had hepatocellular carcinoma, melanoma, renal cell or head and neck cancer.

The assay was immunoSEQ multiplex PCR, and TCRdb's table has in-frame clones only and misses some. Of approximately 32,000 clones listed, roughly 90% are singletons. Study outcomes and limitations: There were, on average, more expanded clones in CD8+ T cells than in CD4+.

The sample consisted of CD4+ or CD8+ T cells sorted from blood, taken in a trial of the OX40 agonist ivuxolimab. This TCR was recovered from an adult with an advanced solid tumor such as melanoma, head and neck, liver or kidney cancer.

The CDR3: CASSLSPGNPPYEQYF. As DNA, the CDR3 is TGCGCCAGCAGTCTCTCCCCGGGGAACCCCCCCTACGAGCAGTACTTC. The V gene is TRBV5-1, the J gene TRBJ2-7; tentative D call: TRBD2 (5 bases). The CDR3 contains 16 residues. Germline CDR1 SGHRS, CDR2 YFSETQ. The V gene lost 5 bases and the J gene lost 2 bases, with 20 bases spanning the gap.